The 9 T cell receptor beta chains given below trace back to one sample, sequenced in a study of technical replicates of blood from several donors. Profiling relied on immunoSEQ multiplex PCR, and the TCRdb table lists in-frame clones only, not all of them. The top ten hold 0.39% of the sample, which has roughly 76,000 clones, 90% to 95% seen once. The sample was T cells isolated from PBMCs. The receptor set was obtained from a human donor in good health.

This clone was recorded only once. This chain connects TRBV5-1 to TRBJ1-1; D may be TRBD1 (5 bases). The CDR3 length is 16 residues. Trimming took off 0 bases at V and 5 bases at J, with 17 bases between the two ends. CDR1 is SGHRS and CDR2 is YFSETQ in the germline V gene. CDR3 bases: TGCGCCAGCAGCTTGGACAGGTCGGCTATGAGGACTGAAGCTTTCTTT. Amino acid sequence: CASSLDRSAMRTEAFF.

The rearrangement joins TRBV28 to TRBJ2-5; D unresolved. The germline gives CDR1 MDHEN, CDR2 SYDVKM. The V and J ends lost 3 bases and 0 bases respectively, with 5 bases between them. CDR3 length equals 13 residues. CDR3 DNA sequence: TGTGCCAGCAGTTTCAGGAACCAAGAGACCCAGTACTTC. Translating it yields CASSFRNQETQYF.

This clone was observed a single time. The V and J genes are TRBV10-1 and TRBJ2-2; TRBD2 matches 7 bases. Trimming took 3 bases from V and 3 from J; bases not matched to a gene: 4. CDR3 length: 15 residues. Germline values: CDR1 WNHNN, CDR2 SYGVQD (reference sequence). DNA of the CDR3: TGCGCCAGCAGTGAAGACGCGGGGGACACCGGGGAGCTGTTTTTT. It specifies CASSEDAGDTGELFF.

This chain links TRBV27 with TRBJ1-2; 9 bases are a match to TRBD1. The CDR3 runs to 14 residues. V lost 5 bases and J lost 8; bases outside the gene matches: 9. Germline CDR1 and CDR2: MNHEY and SMNVEV (reference sequence). Here the CDR3 reads CASSTRQGEGGYTF. The CDR3 DNA is TGTGCCAGCAGTACCCGACAGGGGGAGGGCGGCTACACCTTC.

This clone was counted once. The chain is built from TRBV6-1 and TRBJ2-4; 9 bases agree with TRBD1. Germline V gene lookup returns CDR1 MNHNS and CDR2 SASEGT. This CDR3 has 14 amino acids. The trim removed 6 bases at V and 9 bases at J, leaving 9 bases unmatched. CDR3 in amino acids: CASRDTGGLPIQYF. The DNA of the CDR3 is TGTGCCAGCAGGGACACAGGGGGCTTACCCATTCAGTACTTC.

The chain employs TRBV9 and TRBJ2-7; 10 nucleotides align to TRBD1. The CDR3 is made up of 15 amino acids. V dropped 3 bases and J dropped 0; count of bases not matched to a gene: 3. Germline V gene lookup returns CDR1 SGDLS and CDR2 YYNGEE. In DNA form, the CDR3 reads TGTGCCAGCAGCGAGGGACAGGGGTACTCCTACGAGCAGTACTTC. This codes for CASSEGQGYSYEQYF.

This clone appeared a single time. The chain is built from TRBV9 and TRBJ2-7, with 12 nucleotides matching TRBD1. Per the germline V gene, CDR1 is SGDLS and CDR2 is YYNGEE. Unmatched junction bases numbered 4, after V lost 3 bases and J lost 0 bases. CDR3 length equals 16 residues. The CDR3 nucleotides read TGTGCCAGCAGCGGGGGACAGGGGGCAAGCTCCTACGAGCAGTACTTC. It specifies CASSGGQGASSYEQYF.

This clone appeared once. The chain couples TRBV25-1 to TRBJ1-1; D gene unclear. Trimming shortened V by 0 bases and J by 3 bases, and 5 bases separated the two germline ends. Germline V CDR1 and CDR2: MGHDK, SYGVNS. This CDR3 contains 13 residues. CDR3 sequence reads: CASSEYPDTEAFF. The CDR3, as DNA: TGTGCCAGCAGTGAATATCCCGACACTGAAGCTTTCTTT.

The rearrangement joins TRBV4-3 to TRBJ1-2; 11 bases agree with TRBD1. The CDR3 runs to 16 residues. From germline, CDR1 is LGHNA and CDR2 YSLEER. The V segment lost 2 bases and the J segment 5 bases; nucleotides outside the gene matches: 7. The CDR3 loop is CASSQSGQGASYGYTF. CDR3 coding DNA: TGCGCCAGCAGCCAAAGTGGACAGGGGGCGAGTTATGGCTACACCTTC.